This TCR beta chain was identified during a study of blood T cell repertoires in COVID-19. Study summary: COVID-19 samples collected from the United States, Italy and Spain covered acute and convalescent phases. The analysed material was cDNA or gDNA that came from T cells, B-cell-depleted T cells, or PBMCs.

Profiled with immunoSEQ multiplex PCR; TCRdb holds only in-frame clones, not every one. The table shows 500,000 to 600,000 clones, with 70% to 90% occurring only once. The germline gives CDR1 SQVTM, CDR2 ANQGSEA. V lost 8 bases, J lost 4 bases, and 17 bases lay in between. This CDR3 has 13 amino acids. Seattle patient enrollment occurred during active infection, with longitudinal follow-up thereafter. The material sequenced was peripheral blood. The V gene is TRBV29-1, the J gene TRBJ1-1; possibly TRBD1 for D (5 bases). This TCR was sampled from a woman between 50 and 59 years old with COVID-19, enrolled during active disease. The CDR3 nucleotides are TGCAGCCCCGGCTTGGGGGGGGGCACTGAAGCTTTCTTT. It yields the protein CSPGLGGGTEAFF.